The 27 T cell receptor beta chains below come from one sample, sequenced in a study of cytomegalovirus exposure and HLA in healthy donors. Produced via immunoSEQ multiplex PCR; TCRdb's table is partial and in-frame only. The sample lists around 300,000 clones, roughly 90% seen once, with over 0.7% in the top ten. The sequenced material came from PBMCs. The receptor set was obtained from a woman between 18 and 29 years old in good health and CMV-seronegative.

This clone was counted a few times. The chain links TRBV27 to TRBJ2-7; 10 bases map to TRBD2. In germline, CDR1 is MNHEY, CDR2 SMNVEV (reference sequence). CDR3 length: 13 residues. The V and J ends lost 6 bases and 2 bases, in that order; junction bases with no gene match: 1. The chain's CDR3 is CASRLAGTYEQYF. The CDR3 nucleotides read TGTGCCAGCAGACTAGCGGGAACCTACGAGCAGTACTTC.

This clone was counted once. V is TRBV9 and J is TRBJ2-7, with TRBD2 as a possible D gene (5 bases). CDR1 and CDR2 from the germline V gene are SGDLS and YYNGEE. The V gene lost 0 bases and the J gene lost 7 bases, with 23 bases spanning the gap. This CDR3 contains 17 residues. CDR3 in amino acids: CASSVDPGAGLRVEQYF. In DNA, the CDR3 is TGTGCCAGCAGCGTAGATCCCGGAGCAGGCTTGAGGGTTGAGCAGTACTTC.

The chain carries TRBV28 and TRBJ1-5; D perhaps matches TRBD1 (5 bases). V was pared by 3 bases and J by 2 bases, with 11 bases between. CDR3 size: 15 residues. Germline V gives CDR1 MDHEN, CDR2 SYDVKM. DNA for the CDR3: TGTGCCAGCAGTTTTTCGGGGGTCCGCAATCAGCCCCAGCATTTT. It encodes CASSFSGVRNQPQHF.

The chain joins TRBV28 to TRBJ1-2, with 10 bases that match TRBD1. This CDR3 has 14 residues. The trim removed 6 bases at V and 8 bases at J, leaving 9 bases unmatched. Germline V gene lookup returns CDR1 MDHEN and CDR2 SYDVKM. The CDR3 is CASRPHDRGLGYTF. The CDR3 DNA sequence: TGTGCCAGCAGGCCACACGACAGGGGGCTAGGCTACACCTTC.

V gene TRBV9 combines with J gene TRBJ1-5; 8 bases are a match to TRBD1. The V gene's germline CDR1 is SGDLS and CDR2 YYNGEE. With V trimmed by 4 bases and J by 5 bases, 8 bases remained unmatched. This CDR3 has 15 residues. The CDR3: CASSPQGALYQPQHF. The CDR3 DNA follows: TGTGCCAGCAGCCCTCAGGGGGCCCTTTATCAGCCCCAGCATTTT.

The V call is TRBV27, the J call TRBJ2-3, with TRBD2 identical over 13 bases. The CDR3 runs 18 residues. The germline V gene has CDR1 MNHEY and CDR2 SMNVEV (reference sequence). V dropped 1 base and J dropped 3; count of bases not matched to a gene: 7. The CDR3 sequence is CASSLYARGLAGTDTQYF. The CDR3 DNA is TGTGCCAGCAGTTTATACGCCCGGGGACTAGCGGGAACAGATACGCAGTATTTT.

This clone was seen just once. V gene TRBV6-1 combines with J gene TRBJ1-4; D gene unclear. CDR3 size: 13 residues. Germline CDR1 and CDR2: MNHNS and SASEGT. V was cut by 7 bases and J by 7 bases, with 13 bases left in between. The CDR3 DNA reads TGTGCCAGCATCCCTCCCGGGAGTGAAAAACTGTTTTTT. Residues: CASIPPGSEKLFF.

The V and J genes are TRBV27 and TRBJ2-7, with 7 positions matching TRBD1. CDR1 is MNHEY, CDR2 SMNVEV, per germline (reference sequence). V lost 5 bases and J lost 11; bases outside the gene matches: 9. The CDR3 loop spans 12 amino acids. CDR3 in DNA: TGTGCCAGCAGTCCCGGGACAGATGGGGAGTACTTC. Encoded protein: CASSPGTDGEYF.

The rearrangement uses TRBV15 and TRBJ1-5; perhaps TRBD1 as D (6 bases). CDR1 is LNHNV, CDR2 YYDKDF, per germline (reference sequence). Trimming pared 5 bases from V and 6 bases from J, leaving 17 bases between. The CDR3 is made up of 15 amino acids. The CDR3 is CATSGSQGQSQPQHF. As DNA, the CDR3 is TGTGCCACCAGCGGATCACAGGGCCAAAGTCAGCCCCAGCATTTT.

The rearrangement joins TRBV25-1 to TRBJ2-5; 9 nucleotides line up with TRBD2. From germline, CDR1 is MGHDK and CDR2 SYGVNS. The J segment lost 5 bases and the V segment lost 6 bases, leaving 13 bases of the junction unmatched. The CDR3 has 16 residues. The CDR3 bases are TGTGCCAGCAGCTACAGCGGGAGGCCAGGGGAGGAGACCCAGTACTTC. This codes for CASSYSGRPGEETQYF.

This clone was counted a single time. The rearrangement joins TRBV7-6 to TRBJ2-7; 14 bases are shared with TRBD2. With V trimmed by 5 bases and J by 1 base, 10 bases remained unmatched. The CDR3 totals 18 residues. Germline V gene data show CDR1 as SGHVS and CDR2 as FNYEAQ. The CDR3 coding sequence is TGTGCCAGCAGCGGAGGGGGACTAGCGGGAGATGGGTCCTACGAGCAGTACTTC. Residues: CASSGGGLAGDGSYEQYF.

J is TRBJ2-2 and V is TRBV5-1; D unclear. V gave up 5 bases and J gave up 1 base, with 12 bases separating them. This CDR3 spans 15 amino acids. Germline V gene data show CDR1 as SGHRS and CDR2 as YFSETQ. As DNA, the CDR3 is TGCGCCAGCAGAGGAAATAGAGGGAACACCGGGGAGCTGTTTTTT. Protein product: CASRGNRGNTGELFF.

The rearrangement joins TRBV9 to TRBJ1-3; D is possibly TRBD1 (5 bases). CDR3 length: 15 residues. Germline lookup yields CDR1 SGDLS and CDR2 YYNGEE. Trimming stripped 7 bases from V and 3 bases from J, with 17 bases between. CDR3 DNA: TGTGCCAGCTCCGAACAGGTTCTCTTTGGAAACACCATATATTTT. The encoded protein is CASSEQVLFGNTIYF.

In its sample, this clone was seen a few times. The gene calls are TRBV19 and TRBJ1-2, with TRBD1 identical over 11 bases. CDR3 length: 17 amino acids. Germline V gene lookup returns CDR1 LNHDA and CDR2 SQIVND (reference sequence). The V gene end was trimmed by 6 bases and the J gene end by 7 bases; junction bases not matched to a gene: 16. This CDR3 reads CASRRDRDRGVLGGYTF. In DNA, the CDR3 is TGTGCCAGTAGACGGGACCGGGACAGGGGGGTGCTCGGTGGCTACACCTTC.

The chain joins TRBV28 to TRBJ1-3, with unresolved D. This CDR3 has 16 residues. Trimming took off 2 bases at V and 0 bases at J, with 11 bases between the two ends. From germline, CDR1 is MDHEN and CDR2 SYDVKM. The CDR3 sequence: CASSLGGPSSGNTIYF. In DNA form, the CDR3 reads TGTGCCAGCAGTTTAGGCGGGCCGAGCTCTGGAAACACCATATATTTT.

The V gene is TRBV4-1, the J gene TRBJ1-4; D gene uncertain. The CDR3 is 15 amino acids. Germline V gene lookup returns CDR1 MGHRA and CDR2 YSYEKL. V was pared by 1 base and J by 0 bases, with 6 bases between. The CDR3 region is CASSQVRATNEKLFF. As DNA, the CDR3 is TGCGCCAGCAGCCAAGTGCGGGCAACTAATGAAAAACTGTTTTTT.

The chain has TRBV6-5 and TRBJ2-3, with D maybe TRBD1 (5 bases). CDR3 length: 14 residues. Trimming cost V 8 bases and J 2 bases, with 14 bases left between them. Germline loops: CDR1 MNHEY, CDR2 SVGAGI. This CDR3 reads CASGMTTATDTQYF. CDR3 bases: TGTGCCAGCGGAATGACGACAGCCACAGATACGCAGTATTTT.

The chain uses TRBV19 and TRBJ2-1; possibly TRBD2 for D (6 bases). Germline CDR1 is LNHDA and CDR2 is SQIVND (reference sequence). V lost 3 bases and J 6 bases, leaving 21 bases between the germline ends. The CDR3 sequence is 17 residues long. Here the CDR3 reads CASSMRRGGIQSNEQFF. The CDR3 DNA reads TGTGCCAGTAGTATGCGCCGGGGCGGGATCCAGAGCAATGAGCAGTTCTTC.

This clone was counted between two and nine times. The CDR3 reads CASSQTRDSYYGYTF. The CDR3 DNA is TGTGCCAGCAGTCAGACCCGGGACAGCTACTATGGCTACACCTTC. The gene calls are TRBV6-5 and TRBJ1-2, with 7 bases aligning to TRBD1. The CDR3 has 15 residues. CDR1 is MNHEY, CDR2 SVGAGI, per germline. Germline trimming cut 5 bases from V and 3 bases from J; bases unmatched to any gene: 9.

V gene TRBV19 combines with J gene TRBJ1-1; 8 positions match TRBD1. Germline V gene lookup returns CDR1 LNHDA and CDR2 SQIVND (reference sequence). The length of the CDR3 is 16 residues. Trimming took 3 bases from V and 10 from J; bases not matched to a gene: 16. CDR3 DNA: TGTGCCAGTAGTATCGAGGGACAGGCTCAGGTGGTCGGAGCTTTCTTT. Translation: CASSIEGQAQVVGAFF.

The CDR3 reads CARLLGEAFF. CDR3 nucleotides: TGCGCCCGACTTTTAGGTGAAGCTTTCTTT. This chain connects TRBV23-1 to TRBJ1-1, with D uncertain. TRBV23-1 is an open reading frame, and its role is uncertain. V gave up 11 bases and J gave up 7 bases, with 11 bases separating them. CDR3 length equals 10 residues.

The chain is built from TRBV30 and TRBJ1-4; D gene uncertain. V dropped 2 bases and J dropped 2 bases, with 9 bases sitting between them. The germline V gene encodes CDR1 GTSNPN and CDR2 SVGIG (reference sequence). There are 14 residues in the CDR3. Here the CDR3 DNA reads TGTGCCTGGAGTCAGCGTAGGACTAATGAAAAACTGTTTTTT. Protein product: CAWSQRRTNEKLFF.

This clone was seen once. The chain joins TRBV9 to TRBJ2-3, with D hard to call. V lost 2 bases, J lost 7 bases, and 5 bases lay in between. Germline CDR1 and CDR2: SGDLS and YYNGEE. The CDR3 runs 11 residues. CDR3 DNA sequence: TGTGCCAGCAGCGTCGAGAATACGCAGTATTTT. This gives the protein CASSVENTQYF.

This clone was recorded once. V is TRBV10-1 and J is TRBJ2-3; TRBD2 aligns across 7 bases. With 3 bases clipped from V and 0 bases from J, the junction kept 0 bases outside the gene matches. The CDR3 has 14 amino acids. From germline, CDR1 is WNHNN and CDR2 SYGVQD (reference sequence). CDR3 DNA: TGCGCCAGCAGTGATAGCGGGAGCACAGATACGCAGTATTTT. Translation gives CASSDSGSTDTQYF.

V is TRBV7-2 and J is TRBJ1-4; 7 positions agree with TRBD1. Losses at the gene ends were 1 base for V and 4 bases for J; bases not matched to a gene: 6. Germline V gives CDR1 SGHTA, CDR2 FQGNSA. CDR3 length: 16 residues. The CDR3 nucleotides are TGTGCCAGCAGCTTAGGGGGACAGCAGTTTAATGAAAAACTGTTTTTT. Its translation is CASSLGGQQFNEKLFF. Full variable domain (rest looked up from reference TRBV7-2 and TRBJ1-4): GAGVSQSPSNKVTEKGKDVELRCDPISGHTALYWYRQSLGQGLEFLIYFQGNSAPDKSGLPSDRFSAERTGGSVSTLTIQRTQQEDSAVYLCASSLGGQQFNEKLFFGSGTQLSVL.

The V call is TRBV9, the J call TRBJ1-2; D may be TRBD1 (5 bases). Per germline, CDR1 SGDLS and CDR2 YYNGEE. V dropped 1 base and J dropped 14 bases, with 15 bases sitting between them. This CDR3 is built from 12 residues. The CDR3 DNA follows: TGTGCCAGCAGCGTAAATAAAGGGGCCCCAACCTTC. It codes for CASSVNKGAPTF.

The CDR3 DNA follows: TGTGCCAGCAGCCCAAATCGGACACGACGCTATGGCTACACCTTC. As protein: CASSPNRTRRYGYTF. The chain recombines TRBV7-8 with TRBJ1-2; tentative D call: TRBD1 (5 bases). Trimming removed 5 bases at V and 4 bases at J, with 17 bases between. Per germline, CDR1 SGHVS and CDR2 FQNEAQ. CDR3 length: 15 residues.